A selection of T cell receptor beta chains follows, all from one sample in a study of T cell responses to AZD1222 COVID-19 vaccine. Assay: immunoSEQ multiplex PCR; the TCRdb copy retains only in-frame clones and omits some. This table holds about 150,000 clones, around 90% found once. The sequencing used peripheral blood, collected 28 days after the second dose of the MenACWY control vaccine. The receptors originated from an adult who received the MenACWY meningococcal vaccine as a control. Both conserved end residues are part of each CDR3. The D gene is left open where the match is weak. Rows give clone size only sometimes, using once, few, many, or a class for an expanded clone.

cdr3_aa cdr3_nt j_call clone_size v_call d_call
CAISDGGQGHEKLFF TGTGCCATCAGTGATGGGGGACAGGGTCATGAAAAACTGTTTTTT TRBJ1-4 - TRBV10-3 TRBD1
CASSTQGGNQPQHF TGCGCCAGCAGCACCCAGGGGGGTAACCAGCCCCAGCATTTT TRBJ1-5 - TRBV5-1 TRBD1
CATSEPGSAGYGYTF TGTGCCACCAGTGAACCAGGGTCGGCAGGCTATGGCTACACCTTC TRBJ1-2 - TRBV24-1 -
CASSPDGKYGYTF TGTGCCAGCAGCCCGGACGGGAAGTATGGCTACACCTTC TRBJ1-2 - TRBV5-6 -
CASSFREKLFF TGTGCCAGCAGTTTCCGGGAAAAACTGTTTTTT TRBJ1-4 - TRBV12-3/TRBV12-4 -
CASSETATGGYTF TGTGCCAGCAGTGAGACAGCTACCGGTGGCTACACCTTC TRBJ1-2 - TRBV6-4 -
CASSAGGTLYQETQYF TGTGCCAGCAGCGCGGGGGGGACCTTGTACCAAGAGACCCAGTACTTC TRBJ2-5 few TRBV9 TRBD2
CATTGTTNTGELFF TGTGCCACCACCGGGACAACAAACACCGGGGAGCTGTTTTTT TRBJ2-2 - TRBV24-1 -
CASSSSYNSPLHF TGTGCTAGTTCTAGCTCCTATAATTCACCCCTCCACTTT TRBJ1-6 - TRBV12-5 -
CASSRAGTEAFF TGTGCCAGCAGCCGGGCGGGCACTGAAGCTTTCTTT TRBJ1-1 - TRBV3-1/TRBV3-2 -
CASSHPTTSGRADTQYF TGTGCCAGCAGCCACCCTACGACTAGCGGGAGAGCAGATACGCAGTATTTT TRBJ2-3 - TRBV14 TRBD2
CAISVRQGLYGYTF TGTGCCATCAGTGTCAGGCAGGGGCTCTATGGCTACACCTTC TRBJ1-2 - TRBV10-3 -
CASSEGSQTSNTEAFF TGTGCCAGCAGTGAAGGTTCGCAGACGTCGAACACTGAAGCTTTCTTT TRBJ1-1 once TRBV2 -
CASSSQGAGANVLTF TGTGCCAGCAGCTCTCAGGGAGCTGGGGCCAACGTCCTGACTTTC TRBJ2-6 - TRBV7-3 -
CASSQFLGVVTEAFF TGCGCCAGCAGTCAATTTCTGGGGGTGGTCACTGAAGCTTTCTTT TRBJ1-1 - TRBV23-1 -
CASSHPPGTGGSKTQYF TGCGCCAGCAGCCACCCCCCCGGGACAGGGGGCTCAAAGACCCAGTACTTC TRBJ2-5 - TRBV4-1 TRBD1
CASSLALGVDQPQHF TGTGCCAGCAGCTTAGCCCTTGGTGTGGATCAGCCCCAGCATTTT TRBJ1-5 - TRBV7-9 -
CASSMEDRGNQPQHF TGTGCCAGTAGTATGGAAGACAGGGGTAATCAGCCCCAGCATTTT TRBJ1-5 - TRBV19 TRBD1
CASSIDNRAANTGELFF TGTGCCAGTAGTATAGATAATAGGGCAGCGAACACCGGGGAGCTGTTTTTT TRBJ2-2 - TRBV19 -
CASSQVGGAYYGYTF TGCGCCAGCAGCCAAGTTGGTGGCGCTTACTATGGCTACACCTTC TRBJ1-2 - TRBV4-3 -
CASSPSYEQYF TGTGCCAGCAGCCCCTCCTACGAGCAGTACTTC TRBJ2-7 - TRBV7-2 -
CASSQATGVETQYF TGTGCCAGCAGCCAAGCTACAGGGGTAGAGACCCAGTACTTC TRBJ2-5 - TRBV3-1/TRBV3-2 TRBD1
CASSLRGDKDTQYF TGTGCCAGCAGCTTACGGGGGGATAAAGATACGCAGTATTTT TRBJ2-3 - TRBV11-2 TRBD2
CASSQEDRLGYNEQFF TGTGCCAGCAGCCAAGAGGACAGGCTAGGGTACAATGAGCAGTTCTTC TRBJ2-1 - TRBV7-2 TRBD1
CASRLEGVNQPQHF TGTGCCAGCAGATTGGAGGGTGTCAATCAGCCCCAGCATTTT TRBJ1-5 - TRBV5-5 -
CASSYSGSPGMNTEAFF TGTGCCAGCAGTTACTCTGGTTCCCCAGGTATGAACACTGAAGCTTTCTTT TRBJ1-1 - TRBV6-2/TRBV6-3 -
CASRLREGHEQYF TGTGCCAGCAGACTTCGGGAGGGACACGAGCAGTACTTC TRBJ2-7 - TRBV13 TRBD2
CASSLQPNTEAFF TGTGCCAGCAGCTTACAGCCGAACACTGAAGCTTTCTTT TRBJ1-1 - TRBV14 -
CASATGGAGNTEAFF TGTGCCAGCGCTACAGGGGGCGCAGGCAACACTGAAGCTTTCTTT TRBJ1-1 - TRBV28 TRBD1
CASSQQQGTSGNTIYF TGTGCCAGCAGCCAACAGCAGGGGACCTCTGGAAACACCATATATTTT TRBJ1-3 - TRBV4-2 -
CASSPGAGRSSPLHF TGTGCCAGCTCACCGGGGGCAGGGAGAAGTTCACCCCTCCACTTT TRBJ1-6 - TRBV18 -
CSVGRARGYTF TGCAGCGTGGGACGGGCTCGTGGCTACACCTTC TRBJ1-2 - TRBV29-1 -
CASSDRTSDIQNSNQPQHF TGTGCCAGCAGTGACCGTACGTCGGACATACAAAATAGCAATCAGCCCCAGCATTTT TRBJ1-5 - TRBV6-4 -
CASSWAGEAFF TGTGCCAGCAGTTGGGCAGGTGAAGCTTTCTTT TRBJ1-1 - TRBV12-3/TRBV12-4 -
CASSHTISGSPDTQYF TGTGCCAGCAGCCACACCATTAGCGGGAGCCCAGATACGCAGTATTTT TRBJ2-3 once TRBV3-1/TRBV3-2 TRBD2
CASSVTGNRGLVGELFF TGTGCCAGCAGCGTAACAGGAAACAGGGGATTAGTCGGGGAGCTGTTTTTT TRBJ2-2 - TRBV9 TRBD1
CASSPGTSGGAQLFF TGTGCCAGCAGCCCCGGGACTAGCGGGGGGGCCCAGCTGTTTTTT TRBJ2-2 - TRBV5-4 TRBD2
CASSQDRYSLAGGVSSYEQYF TGCGCCAGCAGCCAAGATCGTTATAGTCTAGCGGGGGGTGTGAGCTCCTACGAGCAGTACTTC TRBJ2-7 - TRBV4-3 TRBD2
CASSDRLNTGELFF TGTGCCAGCAGTGACAGGCTTAACACCGGGGAGCTGTTTTTT TRBJ2-2 once TRBV6-4 -
CASRPGPSNTEAFF TGCGCCAGCCGACCAGGACCGTCAAACACTGAAGCTTTCTTT TRBJ1-1 - TRBV5-1 -
CASSIKPTRTAANTEAFF TGTGCCAGTAGTATCAAACCAACTAGGACAGCGGCGAACACTGAAGCTTTCTTT TRBJ1-1 - TRBV19 -
CASSQGQPFSGNTIYF TGTGCCAGTAGTCAGGGACAGCCGTTCTCTGGAAACACCATATATTTT TRBJ1-3 - TRBV19 TRBD1
CAGQGDPGELFF TGTGCCGGACAGGGGGACCCCGGGGAGCTGTTTTTT TRBJ2-2 - TRBV30 TRBD1
CATSDPGQNYGYTF TGTGCCACCAGTGACCCCGGACAGAACTATGGCTACACCTTC TRBJ1-2 - TRBV24-1 -
CASSIGRNTEAFF TGTGCCAGCAGTATAGGGAGGAACACTGAAGCTTTCTTT TRBJ1-1 once TRBV28 -